Listed here are 7 T cell receptor beta chains from one sample, sequenced in a study of blood T cells in healthy people across ages. Next came a second PCR, run for about 6 to 11 cycles, which used a sample-barcoded 5' primer along with a J-beta primer mix. TCRdb reanalysed the 5' RACE reads using MiXCR and keeps one entry per CDR3 protein. This sample has 1.5 million to 2 million distinct CDR3 sequences, with about 50% found just once. Input material: blood. Receptors were obtained from a woman aged 40 to 50 in good health.

The gene calls are TRBV24-1 and TRBJ2-5, with D possibly being TRBD2 (5 bases). Germline CDR1 and CDR2: KGHDR and SFDVKD. Between the trimmed V and J ends, which lost 6 bases and 5 bases, there was a span of 12 bases. The CDR3 totals 13 residues. CDR3 loop: CATSRFGIETQYF. The CDR3, as DNA: TGTGCCACCAGTCGGTTCGGGATTGAGACCCAGTACTTC.

The chain links TRBV4-2 to TRBJ2-3; D gene uncertain. V lost 1 base to trimming and J lost 4 bases, with 12 bases between them. Germline assignment: CDR1 LGHNA and CDR2 YNFKEQ. The length of the CDR3 is 15 residues. The CDR3 protein is CASSQGPPVADTQYF. DNA for the CDR3: TGTGCCAGCAGCCAAGGACCTCCAGTAGCAGATACGCAGTATTTT.

The sample holds a few counts of this clonotype. This chain connects TRBV10-3 to TRBJ1-4; TRBD1 is a possible D gene (6 bases). The V and J ends lost 7 bases and 6 bases respectively, with 18 bases between them. Germline V CDR1 and CDR2: ENHRY, SYGVKD. This CDR3 has 15 residues. CDR3 coding DNA: TGTGCCATCAACCGGGACACTCCCTTGCATGAAAAACTGTTTTTT. It translates to CAINRDTPLHEKLFF.

The rearrangement joins TRBV20-1 to TRBJ1-2; 8 positions match TRBD1. The V and J ends lost 0 bases and 6 bases, in that order; junction bases with no gene match: 6. CDR3 length: 14 residues. In germline, CDR1 is DFQATT, CDR2 SNEGSKA (reference sequence). The CDR3 here is CSARDRTGMDGYTF. For the CDR3, the DNA is TGCAGTGCTAGAGACCGGACAGGGATGGATGGCTACACCTTC.

This clonotype has just one count. At one of its ends the junction is not consistent with the germline gene, which may arise from a read error. J is TRBJ2-3 and V is TRBV27; 7 nucleotides align to TRBD1. Germline V CDR1 and CDR2: MNHEY, SMNVEV (reference sequence). The CDR3 is made up of 16 amino acids. This CDR3 reads CACSSQTGVRADTQYF. CDR3 coding DNA: TGTGCCTGCAGTTCCCAAACAGGGGTCCGGGCAGATACGCAGTATTTT.

The CDR3 bases are TGTGCCAGCAGAAGGCGTGGGTTCTCCTATAATTCACCCCTCCACTTT. Residues: CASRRRGFSYNSPLHF. This chain links TRBV27 with TRBJ1-6, with D unclear. The CDR3 is 16 amino acids. V gave up 6 bases and J gave up 0 bases, with 12 bases separating them. Germline CDR1 and CDR2: MNHEY and SMNVEV (reference sequence).

This clonotype was observed at least ten times. The rearrangement uses TRBV7-2 and TRBJ2-4; TRBD1 might be the D (6 bases). The V and J ends lost 5 bases and 6 bases respectively, with 8 bases between them. CDR3 size: 12 residues. Looked up from germline, CDR1 is SGHTA and CDR2 is FQGNSA. In DNA, the CDR3 is TGTGCCAGCAGCGAACAGGGAAACATTCAGTACTTC. It yields the protein CASSEQGNIQYF.